The present TCR beta chain was sequenced within a study of shared clonotypes between healthy human individuals. Broader study findings: Between a few donors, naive CD4 clonotypes were shared at a level of about 5%. The expectation was that sequencing depth would affect clonotype sharing among donors.

A remark on this clone: Antigen: not known.

The CDR3 is 13 residues long. CDR1 and CDR2 from the germline V gene are SNHLY and FYNNEI. Trimming removed 7 bases at V and 1 base at J, with 7 bases between. Sorted-subset replicate PCRs used 200 ng of genomic DNA. This amount corresponded to about 30,000 T cell genomes. TCRdb's table, derived via immunoSEQ multiplex PCR, lists solely in-frame clones and lacks some. The table records 1.4 million or so clones, around 98.5% of them present only once. This clonotype was obtained from a young man in good health. The sample consisted of naive CD4+ T cells sorted from blood. This sample's subset: CD45RA+ positively selected. The rearrangement joins TRBV2 to TRBJ2-2; D gene unclear. The CDR3: CASTLENTGELFF. The CDR3 coding sequence is TGTGCCAGCACCTTAGAGAACACCGGGGAGCTGTTTTTT.